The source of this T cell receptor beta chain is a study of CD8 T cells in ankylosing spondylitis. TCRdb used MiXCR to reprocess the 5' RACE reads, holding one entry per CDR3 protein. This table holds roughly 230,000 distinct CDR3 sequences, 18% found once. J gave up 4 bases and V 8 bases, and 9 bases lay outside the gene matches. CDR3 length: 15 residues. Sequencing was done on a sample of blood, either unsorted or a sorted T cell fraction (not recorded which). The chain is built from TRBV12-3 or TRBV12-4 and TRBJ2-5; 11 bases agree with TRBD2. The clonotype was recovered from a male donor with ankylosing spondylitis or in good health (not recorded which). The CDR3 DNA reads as TGTGCCAGCGGGAGATCGACTAGCGGGATAGAGACCCAGTACTTC. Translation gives CASGRSTSGIETQYF.